This passage covers 20 T cell receptor beta chains from one sample sequenced in a study of blood T cells in healthy people across ages. For the second PCR, which ran for about 6 to 12 cycles, a sample-barcoded 5' primer and a J-beta primer mix were used. Each CDR3 protein gets one entry after TCRdb re-called the 5' RACE reads with MiXCR. The sample has hundreds of thousands of distinct CDR3 sequences, more than 55% seen once; the top ten hold around a quarter. Input material: blood. The receptors here all came from a man aged 40-49 years in good health.

This clonotype was detected only a few times. The V gene is TRBV15, the J gene TRBJ2-5; 9 bases are shared with TRBD1. V trimming: 4 bases; J trimming: 5 bases; junction bases outside the gene matches: 5. This CDR3 region has 14 residues. Per germline, CDR1 LNHNV and CDR2 YYDKDF (reference sequence). The CDR3 protein is CATSTHRGPETQYF. CDR3 nucleotide sequence: TGTGCCACCAGCACACACAGGGGGCCGGAGACCCAGTACTTC.

The chain employs TRBV6-6 and TRBJ2-1; 11 bases fit TRBD2. V trimming: 6 bases; J trimming: 5 bases; junction bases outside the gene matches: 12. This CDR3 has 17 residues. Per the germline V gene, CDR1 is MNHNY and CDR2 is SVGAGI (reference sequence). The CDR3, as DNA: TGTGCCAGCAGACCTCAACCGGGACTAGCGGATGACAATGAGCAGTTCTTC. It is translated as CASRPQPGLADDNEQFF.

This clonotype was detected a few times. This sequence joins TRBV7-2 and TRBJ2-7; 8 bases match TRBD2. V lost 5 bases, J lost 4 bases, and 13 bases stayed unmatched. The CDR3 length is 16 residues. The V gene's germline CDR1 is SGHTA and CDR2 FQGNSA. The CDR3 nucleotides read TGTGCCAGCAGCCCCGAGGTACTAGCGGTTGGGTACGAGCAGTACTTC. Translating it yields CASSPEVLAVGYEQYF.

This clonotype was counted only a few times. CDR3 protein: CASSLSDRRSNYGYTF. The DNA for the CDR3 is TGTGCCAGCAGCTTGTCTGACAGACGCTCTAACTATGGCTACACCTTC. This chain uses TRBV5-6 with TRBJ1-2; possibly TRBD1 for D (5 bases). The CDR3 covers 16 residues. CDR1 is SGHDT, CDR2 YYEEEE, per germline. V was pared by 1 base and J by 0 bases, with 13 bases between.

The chain is built from TRBV29-1 and TRBJ1-5; unclear D gene. The CDR3 runs to 14 residues. Germline CDR1 reads SQVTM; CDR2 reads ANQGSEA. V lost 7 bases and J 2 bases, leaving 15 bases between the germline ends. The CDR3 loop reads CSARDGSGNQPQHF. Written as DNA, the CDR3 is TGCAGCGCTAGGGATGGGAGTGGCAATCAGCCCCAGCATTTT. Full variable domain (rest looked up from reference TRBV29-1 and TRBJ1-5): SAVISQKPSRDICQRGTSLTIQCQVDSQVTMMFWYRQQPGQSLTLIATANQGSEATYESGFVIDKFPISRPNLTFSTLTVSNMSPEDSSIYLCSARDGSGNQPQHFGDGTRLSIL.

This chain joins TRBV9 and TRBJ2-1, with TRBD2 as a possible D gene (5 bases). Germline CDR1 reads SGDLS; CDR2 reads YYNGEE. V was cut by 3 bases and J by 4 bases, with 20 bases left in between. The CDR3 length is 17 residues. Written as DNA, the CDR3 is TGTGCCAGCAGCGATGGTTTGAGGGCGAAGGCATACAATGAGCAGTTCTTC. Translation gives CASSDGLRAKAYNEQFF.

This clonotype was seen a handful of times. This chain connects TRBV9 to TRBJ1-2; tentative D call: TRBD1 (5 bases). The V gene's germline CDR1 is SGDLS and CDR2 YYNGEE. The CDR3 length is 14 residues. V lost 0 bases to trimming and J lost 5 bases, with 11 bases between them. The CDR3 DNA is TGTGCCAGCAGCGTAGGTCGGGGGGATTATGGCTACACCTTC. Its protein is CASSVGRGDYGYTF.

This clonotype has only a few counts. The chain is built from TRBV29-1 and TRBJ2-1; D gene unclear. The germline V gene has CDR1 SQVTM and CDR2 ANQGSEA. Trimming took 3 bases from V and 1 from J, leaving 13 bases between them. The CDR3 spans 15 residues. CDR3 DNA: TGCAGCGTTGAGGAGACGATGTCTTCCTACAATGAGCAGTTCTTC. It translates to CSVEETMSSYNEQFF.

V is TRBV7-9 and J is TRBJ2-3; D may be TRBD2 (6 bases). Germline CDR1 SEHNR, CDR2 FQNEAQ (reference sequence). Trimming pared 5 bases from V and 5 bases from J, leaving 17 bases between. This CDR3 has 15 residues. CDR3 sequence (DNA): TGTGCCAGCAGCCTCCCGGGACCCGGGGGAGATACGCAGTATTTT. Its translation is CASSLPGPGGDTQYF. The entire variable domain, with the rest obtained from reference TRBV7-9 and TRBJ2-3, is as follows: DTGVSQNPRHKITKRGQNVTFRCDPISEHNRLYWYRQTLGQGPEFLTYFQNEAQLEKSRLLSDRFSAERPKGSFSTLEIQRTEQGDSAMYLCASSLPGPGGDTQYFGPGTRLTVL.

The rearrangement links TRBV27 to TRBJ2-5; tentatively, D is TRBD1 or TRBD2 (5 bases each). The V gene lost 4 bases and the J gene lost 11 bases, with 23 bases spanning the gap. CDR3 length: 15 amino acids. Germline V gene data show CDR1 as MNHEY and CDR2 as SMNVEV (reference sequence). The CDR3 coding sequence is TGTGCCAGCAGTTCCCCAGGGATCGCAGTGAGGGAGCAGTACTTC. Its protein is CASSSPGIAVREQYF.

The chain employs TRBV4-2 and TRBJ2-2; 9 positions match TRBD2. V dropped 0 bases and J dropped 6; count of bases not matched to a gene: 11. The V gene's germline CDR1 is LGHNA and CDR2 YNFKEQ. This CDR3 has 18 residues. The CDR3 region has the DNA TGTGCCAGCAGCCAAGATCTATGGCGGGGGGGCAGCGCCGGGGAGCTGTTTTTT. The encoded protein is CASSQDLWRGGSAGELFF.

The CDR3 region has the DNA TGTGCCAGCAGCGGGCCGGTTGAGAGCTACGAGCAGTTCTTC. It encodes CASSGPVESYEQFF. The rearrangement joins TRBV9 to TRBJ2-1; no clear D. The CDR3 consists of 14 residues. The V end lost 3 bases, the J end lost 10 bases, and 17 bases lay between the germline ends. The germline V gene has CDR1 SGDLS and CDR2 YYNGEE.

The J gene is TRBJ2-7, the V gene TRBV6-1, with D unresolved. Trimming shortened V by 6 bases and J by 3 bases, and 15 bases separated the two germline ends. CDR1 is MNHNS, CDR2 SASEGT, per germline. The CDR3 covers 14 residues. The CDR3 DNA reads TGTGCCAGCAGGGCGAACGGAGACATCTACGAGCAGTACTTC. Amino acid sequence: CASRANGDIYEQYF.

This sequence joins TRBV7-9 and TRBJ1-2; 7 nucleotides agree with TRBD1. The V gene's germline CDR1 is SEHNR and CDR2 FQNEAQ (reference sequence). The CDR3 length is 15 residues. V lost 8 bases and J lost 7; bases outside the gene matches: 16. In nucleotides, the CDR3 is TGTGCCAGCGATAGCGGGAGTGAGGGGGCAAGTGGCTACACCTTC. Encoded protein: CASDSGSEGASGYTF.

The V gene is TRBV6-1, the J gene TRBJ2-1, with TRBD2 matching 8 bases. The J segment lost 3 bases and the V segment lost 6 bases, leaving 4 bases of the junction unmatched. Germline lookup yields CDR1 MNHNS and CDR2 SASEGT. This CDR3 contains 14 residues. The CDR3 reads CASRPSGFYNEQFF. CDR3 sequence (DNA): TGTGCCAGCAGACCTAGCGGGTTCTACAATGAGCAGTTCTTC.

The chain has TRBV5-1 and TRBJ2-1, with D maybe TRBD2 (6 bases). The V gene's germline CDR1 is SGHRS and CDR2 YFSETQ. V shed 4 bases and J shed 4 bases, with 12 bases lying between them. This CDR3 has 14 amino acids. The DNA for the CDR3 is TGCGCCAGCAGCGCGGCGGGGTTATACAATGAGCAGTTCTTC. This sequence encodes CASSAAGLYNEQFF.

As for this clonotype: This clone may be a read error of a much larger clone one base away. The rearrangement uses TRBV29-1 and TRBJ2-3, with no clear D. Between the trimmed V and J ends, which lost 7 bases and 2 bases, there was a span of 16 bases. CDR1 SQVTM and CDR2 ANQGSEA come from the germline V gene. The CDR3 runs to 14 residues. The CDR3 sequence is CSARLQASTDTQYF. CDR3 bases: TGCAGCGCCCGCCTGCAGGCCTCCACAGATACGCAGTATTTT.

The sample holds a few counts of this clonotype. The CDR3 sequence is CASSRDRTPTDTQYF. The CDR3 DNA reads TGTGCCAGCAGCCGAGACAGGACCCCCACAGATACGCAGTATTTT. The chain employs TRBV5-4 and TRBJ2-3; TRBD1 might be the D (6 bases). The V end lost 4 bases, the J end lost 2 bases, and 14 bases lay between the germline ends. The CDR3 is 15 amino acids. Germline assignment: CDR1 SGHNT and CDR2 YYREEE (reference sequence).

The J gene is TRBJ2-6, the V gene TRBV4-3; D unresolved. V was shortened by 0 bases and J by 0 bases, with 6 bases between the two germline ends. The CDR3 loop spans 16 amino acids. CDR1 and CDR2 from the germline V gene are LGHNA and YSLEER. The CDR3 region is CASSQDRTSGANVLTF. CDR3 coding DNA: TGCGCCAGCAGCCAAGATCGGACCTCTGGGGCCAACGTCCTGACTTTC.

The chain joins TRBV5-1 to TRBJ2-6; the D gene is possibly TRBD1 (5 bases). Trimming stripped 7 bases from V and 3 bases from J, with 29 bases between. This CDR3 has 20 residues. Germline lookup yields CDR1 SGHRS and CDR2 YFSETQ. In DNA form, the CDR3 reads TGCGCCAGCCGCACCTCTCCCTCTCCCAGGGTCTCGGATGGGGCCAACGTCCTGACTTTC. Amino acid sequence: CASRTSPSPRVSDGANVLTF.